The clone carrying this TCR beta chain was counted ten times or more. Antigen specificity is unknown. Amplified TCR beta CDR3 regions derived from RNA transcripts. First-round RT-PCR targeting the TCR CDR3 was performed with the HTBI primer set. TCRdb re-called the multiplex PCR reads with MiXCR, one entry per CDR3 protein. The sample comprises approximately 710,000 distinct CDR3 sequences, around a sixth of which are singletons, and 15% to 17% rests with the top ten. J gave up 10 bases and V 11 bases, and 14 bases lay outside the gene matches. Germline-derived CDR1 and CDR2 are MDHEN and SYDVKM. The length of the CDR3 is 14 residues. The data derive from a study of T cells in Graves' hyperthyroidism and ophthalmopathy. Overall study findings and caveats: Blood samples included most of the expanded thyroid clonotypes exceeding 0.001.

This rearrangement joins TRBV28 to TRBJ1-6, with 7 bases lining up with TRBD1. The sample comprised blood. This sequence was found in a man in his forties or fifties with Graves' hyperthyroidism. This chain's CDR3 is CAAQPGQRPSPLHF. CDR3 bases: TGTGCCGCCCAACCGGGACAGAGGCCGTCACCCCTCCACTTT.